Each of the 13 T cell receptor beta chains below was sequenced from the same sample in a study of shared clonotypes between healthy human individuals. Assay: immunoSEQ multiplex PCR; the TCRdb copy retains only in-frame clones and omits some. There are more than 550,000 clones in the sample; around 77% occur only once, and approximately 1.7% lies in the top ten. The specimen was memory CD4+ T cells sorted from blood. The subset: CD45RA-negative fraction. All receptors come from a young woman in good health.

This clone was observed a few times. The chain joins TRBV18 to TRBJ1-4; TRBD1 matches 7 bases. Germline CDR1 and CDR2: KGHSH and LQKENI. There are 17 residues in the CDR3. J lost 7 bases, V lost 0 bases, and 11 bases had no gene match. CDR3 in amino acids: CASSPPPGGMISEKLFF. CDR3 DNA: TGTGCCAGCTCACCACCTCCAGGGGGTATGATTAGTGAAAAACTGTTTTTT.

The chain recombines TRBV10-1 with TRBJ2-1; TRBD1 agrees at 9 bases. Looked up from germline, CDR1 is WNHNN and CDR2 is SYGVQD (reference sequence). The CDR3 is made up of 15 amino acids. Trimming took 3 bases from V and 5 from J; bases not matched to a gene: 5. This CDR3 reads CASSDSGTGNNEQFF. The CDR3 bases are TGCGCCAGCAGTGACTCCGGGACAGGGAACAATGAGCAGTTCTTC.

The chain carries TRBV11-2 and TRBJ2-5; the match to TRBD1 covers 7 bases. CDR1 and CDR2 (germline): SGHAT, FQNNGV. V shed 5 bases, J shed 4 bases, and the junction held 10 bases outside the gene matches. CDR3 length equals 15 residues. CDR3 sequence: CASSQQGRVRETQYF. Written as DNA, the CDR3 is TGTGCCAGCAGCCAACAGGGGCGGGTGCGAGAGACCCAGTACTTC.

The chain links TRBV10-3 to TRBJ2-5, with TRBD1 matching over 10 bases. In germline, CDR1 is ENHRY, CDR2 SYGVKD. Trimming took 8 bases from V and 2 from J; bases not matched to a gene: 5. The CDR3 covers 14 residues. The CDR3 protein is CAIQSGQGQETQYF. As DNA, the CDR3 is TGTGCCATCCAATCGGGACAGGGGCAAGAGACCCAGTACTTC.

The chain couples TRBV29-1 to TRBJ2-5, with D tentatively TRBD2 (5 bases). The CDR3 is made up of 10 amino acids. The V gene's germline CDR1 is SQVTM and CDR2 ANQGSEA. Trimming removed 6 bases at V and 3 bases at J, with 5 bases between. CDR3 bases: TGCAGCGTACTAGAAGAGACCCAGTACTTC. Protein sequence: CSVLEETQYF.

The chain joins TRBV27 to TRBJ1-2, with 9 bases matching TRBD1. CDR1 is MNHEY, CDR2 SMNVEV, per germline (reference sequence). The CDR3 length is 15 residues. With 6 bases clipped from V and 4 bases from J, the junction kept 9 bases outside the gene matches. CDR3 sequence (DNA): TGTGCCAGCAGGCGTCTACAGGGGGCTATCTATGGCTACACCTTC. Its translation: CASRRLQGAIYGYTF.

A few counts support this clone. The chain links TRBV27 to TRBJ1-1; D uncertain. V dropped 0 bases and J dropped 4 bases, with 9 bases sitting between them. The CDR3 has 14 amino acids. The germline V gene encodes CDR1 MNHEY and CDR2 SMNVEV (reference sequence). The CDR3 spells CASSLSWGVTEAFF. In DNA, the CDR3 is TGTGCCAGCAGTTTATCGTGGGGTGTCACTGAAGCTTTCTTT.

A remark on this clone: The sample contains more than one DNA sequence encoding this CDR3. This sequence joins TRBV20-1 and TRBJ2-7, with D hard to call. The length of the CDR3 is 9 residues. V shed 3 bases and J shed 4 bases, with 1 base lying between them. Germline assignment: CDR1 DFQATT and CDR2 SNEGSKA (reference sequence). This CDR3 reads CSASYEQYF. The CDR3 DNA follows: TGCAGTGCTAGTTACGAGCAGTACTTC.

The chain uses TRBV7-9 and TRBJ1-1; D unresolved. This CDR3 is 15 amino acids long. V was shortened by 5 bases and J by 2 bases, with 15 bases between the two germline ends. Germline CDR1 reads SEHNR; CDR2 reads FQNEAQ (reference sequence). CDR3 sequence (DNA): TGTGCCAGCAGCCTTTCCTTAGGCGGTAACACTGAAGCTTTCTTT. Residues: CASSLSLGGNTEAFF.

The chain combines TRBV5-1 with TRBJ2-2; the match to TRBD2 covers 7 bases. V trimming: 5 bases; J trimming: 1 base; junction bases outside the gene matches: 11. The germline gives CDR1 SGHRS, CDR2 YFSETQ. The CDR3 length is 17 residues. The CDR3 loop is CASRTRTSGKNTGELFF. In nucleotides, the CDR3 is TGCGCCAGCAGAACTCGGACGAGCGGGAAGAACACCGGGGAGCTGTTTTTT.

This chain joins TRBV5-1 and TRBJ2-1, with D hard to call. The CDR3 contains 17 residues. Germline V CDR1 and CDR2: SGHRS, YFSETQ. Trimming took off 0 bases at V and 0 bases at J, with 13 bases between the two ends. The CDR3 sequence is CASSLELNTFSYNEQFF. The CDR3 DNA reads as TGCGCCAGCAGCTTGGAACTGAACACCTTCTCCTACAATGAGCAGTTCTTC.

The chain recombines TRBV18 with TRBJ1-2; TRBD1 matches 7 bases. The germline CDR1 and CDR2 sequences are KGHSH and LQKENI. This CDR3 region has 15 residues. Trimming cost V 1 base and J 2 bases; bases outside gene matches: 4. CDR3 sequence (DNA): TGTGCCAGCTCACCACGTGACAGGGAAAACTATGGCTACACCTTC. Its translation: CASSPRDRENYGYTF.

The sample holds many counts of this clone. The CDR3 DNA reads TGTGCCAGCGGGAGCGGTGCCTTTCAAGAGACCCAGTACTTC. Its translation is CASGSGAFQETQYF. The V gene is TRBV11-2, the J gene TRBJ2-5, with D possibly TRBD2 on 5 matching bases. CDR1 is SGHAT and CDR2 is FQNNGV in the germline V gene. The V end was cut by 8 bases, the J end by 2 bases, with 15 bases between. This CDR3 has 14 residues.